The 23 T cell receptor beta chains listed next were all sequenced from one sample in a study of control samples from healthy donors and cancer patients. TCRdb's copy holds only in-frame clones and misses some; the assay was immunoSEQ multiplex PCR. This table holds some 150,000 clones, about 90% found once. Sequenced sample: blood. Every receptor here comes from a man in his late teens or twenties in good health.

The chain couples TRBV11-2 to TRBJ1-6; D ambiguous. The CDR3 totals 17 residues. Germline values: CDR1 SGHAT, CDR2 FQNNGV. V was trimmed by 5 bases and J by 4 bases, leaving 18 bases between them. The CDR3 is CASSHPADRSYNSPLHF. CDR3 bases: TGTGCCAGCAGCCACCCTGCGGACCGTTCGTATAATTCACCCCTCCACTTT.

The gene calls are TRBV27 and TRBJ1-4; TRBD1 aligns across 7 bases. The CDR3 loop spans 14 amino acids. Losses at the gene ends were 7 bases for V and 4 bases for J; bases not matched to a gene: 6. Germline lookup yields CDR1 MNHEY and CDR2 SMNVEV (reference sequence). In DNA, the CDR3 is TGTGCCAGCACCCCCGGGACAGATAATGAAAAACTGTTTTTT. Translating it yields CASTPGTDNEKLFF.

This clone was counted a single time. The rearrangement links TRBV18 to TRBJ1-3; TRBD1 matches at 7 bases. Germline loops: CDR1 KGHSH, CDR2 LQKENI. There are 16 residues in the CDR3. V trimming: 1 base; J trimming: 0 bases; junction bases outside the gene matches: 3. For the CDR3, the DNA is TGTGCCAGCTCACCACGCGGGACAGACTCTGGAAACACCATATATTTT. This gives the protein CASSPRGTDSGNTIYF.

This chain connects TRBV9 to TRBJ2-5; 7 nucleotides align to TRBD1. Germline CDR1 and CDR2: SGDLS and YYNGEE. J was trimmed by 5 bases and V by 0 bases; bases with no gene match: 7. CDR3 length: 15 residues. CDR3 nucleotides: TGTGCCAGCAGCGTAGTAGCAGGGGGTCAGGAGACCCAGTACTTC. Translating it yields CASSVVAGGQETQYF.

The chain links TRBV5-6 to TRBJ2-7, with D tentatively TRBD1 or TRBD2 (5 bases each). Germline values: CDR1 SGHDT, CDR2 YYEEEE. Trimming took off 4 bases at V and 2 bases at J, with 16 bases between the two ends. The CDR3 loop spans 15 amino acids. As DNA, the CDR3 is TGTGCCAGCAGCCTTCCGAGGGACGGGACCTACGAGCAGTACTTC. Protein product: CASSLPRDGTYEQYF.

The chain links TRBV7-2 to TRBJ1-4, with D perhaps matching TRBD1 (6 bases). The CDR3 has 15 residues. V was pared by 5 bases and J by 7 bases, with 17 bases between. Germline-derived CDR1 and CDR2 are SGHTA and FQGNSA. CDR3 protein: CASSTGPSTGEKLFF. The CDR3 region has the DNA TGTGCCAGCAGCACAGGGCCTTCGACGGGTGAAAAACTGTTTTTT.

A single count supports this clone. The genes are TRBV10-1 and TRBJ1-6; no clear D. Trimming took 10 bases from V and 14 from J, leaving 27 bases between them. Germline CDR1 is WNHNN and CDR2 is SYGVQD (reference sequence). The CDR3 is made up of 15 amino acids. This chain's CDR3 is CAIRAKDRKYSALHF. CDR3 in DNA: TGCGCCATCAGAGCTAAAGACCGAAAGTATTCTGCCCTCCACTTT.

This clone was found once. The chain combines TRBV11-2 with TRBJ1-2; D remains unclear. The V gene's germline CDR1 is SGHAT and CDR2 FQNNGV. The CDR3 has 13 amino acids. Trimming shortened V by 3 bases and J by 3 bases, and 8 bases separated the two germline ends. The CDR3 reads CASSLGRDYGYTF. The CDR3, as DNA: TGTGCCAGCAGCTTGGGGAGGGACTATGGCTACACCTTC.

This clone was seen many times. The rearrangement uses TRBV4-2 and TRBJ1-2; D may be TRBD1 (5 bases). Trimming removed 0 bases from V and 5 bases from J, with 13 bases in between. This CDR3 is built from 15 residues. Germline values: CDR1 LGHNA, CDR2 YNFKEQ. This CDR3 reads CASSQDLTALYGYTF. The CDR3 nucleotides are TGTGCCAGCAGCCAAGATCTGACAGCTCTTTATGGCTACACCTTC.

This clone was found a few times. This chain connects TRBV10-3 to TRBJ1-4; no clear D. The CDR3 totals 12 residues. In germline, CDR1 is ENHRY, CDR2 SYGVKD. Trimming left V 10 bases short and J 7 bases short, with 13 bases between. CDR3 sequence: CATAPASEKLFF. CDR3 DNA: TGTGCCACCGCCCCAGCGAGTGAAAAACTGTTTTTT.

This chain joins TRBV15 and TRBJ2-1; 8 nucleotides agree with TRBD1. Germline V gene data show CDR1 as LNHNV and CDR2 as YYDKDF (reference sequence). The trim removed 2 bases at V and 2 bases at J, leaving 2 bases unmatched. The CDR3 has 15 amino acids. The DNA for the CDR3 is TGTGCCACCAGCAGAAGGGGACAGGCCTACAATGAGCAGTTCTTC. Translating it yields CATSRRGQAYNEQFF.

The chain carries TRBV7-6 and TRBJ2-5; 14 nucleotides align to TRBD2. CDR1 is SGHVS, CDR2 FNYEAQ, per germline. The CDR3 has 19 amino acids. V lost 2 bases and J lost 4; bases outside the gene matches: 12. CDR3 sequence reads: CASSLWRTSGGRPGETQYF. CDR3 nucleotide sequence: TGTGCCAGCAGCTTATGGCGGACTAGCGGGGGGCGACCGGGAGAGACCCAGTACTTC.

This chain connects TRBV5-1 to TRBJ2-7, with 8 bases that match TRBD1. CDR1 and CDR2 (germline): SGHRS, YFSETQ. The CDR3 covers 15 residues. The V gene end was trimmed by 0 bases and the J gene end by 1 base; junction bases not matched to a gene: 3. DNA of the CDR3: TGCGCCAGCAGCTTGGATGGACAGGGTTCCTACGAGCAGTACTTC. Protein product: CASSLDGQGSYEQYF.

Only a few counts were recorded for this clone. The J gene is TRBJ1-4, the V gene TRBV9; weak D call: TRBD1 (6 bases). This CDR3 has 18 amino acids. The V gene lost 4 bases and the J gene lost 6 bases, with 25 bases spanning the gap. Germline CDR1 SGDLS, CDR2 YYNGEE. The CDR3 protein is CASSLSPGGGGIDEKLFF. CDR3 nucleotides: TGTGCCAGCAGCTTGTCGCCCGGAGGGGGGGGAATTGATGAAAAACTGTTTTTT.

For the CDR3, the DNA is TGTGCCAGCAGTGCAACAGGGCCAGCTGGCTATGGCTACACCTTC. Protein product: CASSATGPAGYGYTF. V is TRBV6-6 and J is TRBJ1-2; D might be TRBD1 (6 bases). Germline loops: CDR1 MNHNY, CDR2 SVGAGI (reference sequence). V was pared by 5 bases and J by 4 bases, with 17 bases between. CDR3 length: 15 amino acids.

The chain links TRBV5-1 to TRBJ2-7; TRBD2 agrees at 10 bases. In germline, CDR1 is SGHRS, CDR2 YFSETQ. The CDR3 is 18 residues long. V was clipped by 4 bases and J by 2 bases; unmatched bases: 15. CDR3 sequence: CASSLTGGSGTSAYEQYF. In nucleotides, the CDR3 is TGCGCCAGCAGCCTCACAGGGGGGTCCGGGACTAGCGCCTACGAGCAGTACTTC. Variable domain in full (rest from reference TRBV5-1 and TRBJ2-7): KAGVTQTPRYLIKTRGQQVTLSCSPISGHRSVSWYQQTPGQGLQFLFEYFSETQRNKGNFPGRFSGRQFSNSRSEMNVSTLELGDSALYLCASSLTGGSGTSAYEQYFGPGTRLTVT.

This clone was picked up one time. CDR3 loop: CASSLDRSTGELFF. The CDR3 DNA sequence: TGCGCCAGCAGCCTTGACAGGAGCACCGGGGAGCTGTTTTTT. The chain recombines TRBV5-1 with TRBJ2-2, with a tentative D call TRBD1 (6 bases). Germline loops: CDR1 SGHRS, CDR2 YFSETQ. V dropped 4 bases and J dropped 4 bases, with 11 bases sitting between them. The CDR3 has 14 residues.

In its sample, this clone was seen a few times. This chain uses TRBV21-1 with TRBJ2-7; the table gives TRBD1 as D, unverified against the DNA. TRBV21-1 constitutes a pseudogene. The CDR3 loop spans 15 amino acids. CDR3 in DNA: TGTGCCAGCAGCGACCGTGGGACAGACTTTTACGAGCAGTACTTC. This codes for CASSDRGTDFYEQYF.

This chain links TRBV3-1 (or the pseudogene TRBV3-2) with TRBJ1-1, with a possible D match to TRBD1 (5 bases). With 0 bases removed from V and 0 bases from J, the gap between germline ends came to 17 bases. The CDR3 is 18 residues long. Germline assignment: CDR1 LGHDT and CDR2 YNNKEL (reference sequence). In DNA form, the CDR3 reads TGTGCCAGCAGCCAAGATCTGGCAGGGAAAATTATGAACACTGAAGCTTTCTTT. This sequence encodes CASSQDLAGKIMNTEAFF.

As regards this clone: The same CDR3 arises from other DNA sequences in this sample as well. The CDR3 nucleotides are TGCGCCAGCAGCTCCCGAGGGGATCACACTGAAGCTTTCTTT. Amino acid sequence: CASSSRGDHTEAFF. The chain has TRBV5-1 and TRBJ1-1, with a possible D match to TRBD1 (5 bases). Deletions cut 3 bases from V and 3 bases from J, with 12 bases between. The CDR3 runs 14 residues. Germline V gives CDR1 SGHRS, CDR2 YFSETQ.

The rearrangement links TRBV6-5 to TRBJ2-7; weak D call: TRBD1 (5 bases). Germline CDR1 reads MNHEY; CDR2 reads SVGAGI. V dropped 0 bases and J dropped 1 base, with 10 bases sitting between them. This CDR3 has 15 amino acids. CDR3 in amino acids: CASSYSLGPSYEQYF. Written as DNA, the CDR3 is TGTGCCAGCAGTTACTCCCTGGGGCCATCCTACGAGCAGTACTTC.

The table lists this clone with a count of one. This chain uses TRBV7-2 with TRBJ2-3, with D perhaps TRBD1 (5 bases). The V and J ends lost 1 base and 4 bases respectively, with 18 bases between them. The CDR3 covers 17 residues. From germline, CDR1 is SGHTA and CDR2 FQGNSA. The CDR3 DNA reads as TGTGCCAGCAGCTTAGTGGGTTGGGGCAGGGAATCAGATACGCAGTATTTT. It yields the protein CASSLVGWGRESDTQYF.

This sequence joins TRBV7-3 and TRBJ2-5; 11 positions agree with TRBD1. The CDR3 has 13 amino acids. The J segment lost 10 bases and the V segment lost 4 bases, leaving 5 bases of the junction unmatched. Per germline, CDR1 SGHTA and CDR2 FQGTGA. In DNA, the CDR3 is TGTGCCAGCAGCTCAGGACAGGGGGCAGTCCAGTACTTC. It codes for CASSSGQGAVQYF.